This TCR beta chain was profiled in a study of technical replicates of blood from several donors. V lost 5 bases and J lost 3, with 19 bases in between. The CDR3 totals 17 residues. Germline V gives CDR1 SGHVS, CDR2 FNYEAQ. This table comes from immunoSEQ multiplex PCR, and its TCRdb copy is limited to in-frame clones, with some not included. The sample includes tens of thousands of clones, 94% seen only once; the top ten take about 0.4%. The chain couples TRBV7-6 to TRBJ1-4, with unresolved D. The receptor was derived from a human donor in good health. The sample consisted of T cells isolated from PBMCs. The CDR3 nucleotides are TGTGCCAGCAGCCCCTTTGGAGGAACGACGGCTAATGAAAAACTGTTTTTT. Translating gives CASSPFGGTTANEKLFF.